The rows below give T cell receptor beta chains drawn from one sample of a study of beta chain features in type 1 diabetes. Profiling relied on immunoSEQ multiplex PCR, and the TCRdb table lists in-frame clones only, not all of them. Of about 710,000 clones detected, roughly an eighth appear once; the ten largest clones hold less than 0.04%. Sequencing input: naive CD4+ T cells from blood. The source is a man between 18 and 29 years old with type 1 diabetes. Both conserved end residues are part of each CDR3. D genes are given only for firm matches. For some rows the clone size is stated as once, few or many, or as a class when expanded; others skip it.

.	TRBJ2-5	few	TRBV29-1	CSSGKGGYQETQYF	TGCAGCTCTGGAAAGGGGGGGTACCAAGAGACCCAGTACTTC
.	TRBJ1-3	.	TRBV28	CASSLGSTNTIYF	TGTGCCAGCAGTCTGGGGAGTACGAACACCATATATTTT
.	TRBJ2-1	.	TRBV5-1	CASSPTAPLRGNEQFF	TGCGCCAGCAGCCCCACTGCGCCATTACGGGGGAATGAGCAGTTCTTC
.	TRBJ2-3	.	TRBV5-6	CASSLPDSTDTQYF	TGTGCCAGCAGCTTGCCGGACAGCACAGATACGCAGTATTTT
.	TRBJ1-2	.	TRBV23-1	CASSQGLPYGYTF	TGCGCCAGCAGTCAGGGTTTACCCTATGGCTACACCTTC
.	TRBJ2-2	.	TRBV10-3	CAISEGFQRTNTGELFF	TGTGCCATCAGTGAGGGGTTTCAGCGGACAAACACCGGGGAGCTGTTTTTT
.	TRBJ2-3	.	TRBV10-3	CAISEPYSFPGSSTDTQYF	TGTGCCATCAGTGAGCCCTACTCCTTTCCCGGGAGTAGCACAGATACGCAGTATTTT
TRBD2	TRBJ2-1	few	TRBV5-1	CASSFTGRSYNEQFF	TGCGCCAGCAGCTTCACCGGGAGGTCCTACAATGAGCAGTTCTTC
TRBD2	TRBJ2-1	.	TRBV6-5	CASRSLAGGQDEQFF	TGTGCCAGCAGAAGCCTAGCGGGAGGGCAGGATGAGCAGTTCTTC
.	TRBJ1-5	.	TRBV27	CASSLSIRQPQHF	TGTGCCAGCAGTTTATCGATCAGGCAGCCCCAGCATTTT
TRBD1	TRBJ1-1	.	TRBV4-2	CASSQDQGQMNTEAFF	TGTGCCAGCAGCCAAGATCAGGGACAGATGAACACTGAAGCTTTCTTT
.	TRBJ1-1	few	TRBV18	CASSTHRDLNTEAFF	TGTGCCAGCTCAACCCACAGGGACTTGAACACTGAAGCTTTCTTT
.	TRBJ2-1	few	TRBV28	CASSSRLVGEQFF	TGTGCCAGCAGTTCTCGACTAGTCGGTGAGCAGTTCTTC
TRBD2	TRBJ2-4	.	TRBV7-6	CASSFATSGPGGAKNIQYF	TGTGCCAGCAGCTTTGCGACTAGCGGTCCCGGGGGCGCCAAAAACATTCAGTACTTC
TRBD2	TRBJ2-7	.	TRBV29-1	CSVALDTSGRSSYEQYF	TGCAGCGTTGCCCTCGATACTAGCGGGAGGTCTTCTTACGAGCAGTACTTC
.	TRBJ2-7	.	TRBV21-1	CASTSGLTINYEQYF	TGTGCCAGCACCTCAGGGCTAACAATAAACTACGAGCAGTACTTC
TRBD1	TRBJ1-5	.	TRBV10-3	CAITDREGQPQHF	TGTGCCATCACGGACAGGGAGGGTCAGCCCCAGCATTTT
.	TRBJ2-2	.	TRBV13	CASSLGNRDGELFF	TGTGCCAGCAGCTTAGGCAACAGGGACGGGGAGCTGTTTTTT
.	TRBJ2-7	.	TRBV5-6	CASSSRDGEQYF	TGTGCCAGCAGCTCTAGGGACGGCGAACAGTACTTC
TRBD1	TRBJ1-2	few	TRBV29-1	CSVIQQGQYGYTF	TGCAGCGTTATCCAACAGGGGCAGTATGGCTACACCTTC
TRBD1	TRBJ1-2	few	TRBV10-3	CAISEQGNYTF	TGTGCCATCAGTGAACAGGGGAACTACACCTTC
.	TRBJ2-7	.	TRBV2	CASSELGGYEQYF	TGTGCCAGCAGTGAGTTGGGGGGCTACGAGCAGTACTTC
TRBD1	TRBJ2-5	.	TRBV28	CASSLPGQQETQYF	TGTGCCAGCAGTTTACCGGGACAGCAAGAGACCCAGTACTTC
TRBD2	TRBJ2-3	.	TRBV4-1	CASSQALYSGYTDTQYF	TGCGCCAGCAGCCAAGCTCTCTATAGCGGGTACACAGATACGCAGTATTTT
.	TRBJ1-4	.	TRBV19	CASRDQGGEKLFF	TGTGCCAGCAGAGATCAAGGGGGTGAAAAACTGTTTTTT
.	TRBJ1-5	few	TRBV27	CASSLTPTVNQPQHF	TGTGCCAGCAGTTTAACCCCGACAGTCAATCAGCCCCAGCATTTT
.	TRBJ2-1	few	TRBV7-2	CASRSPVSSYNEQFF	TGTGCCAGCAGGTCACCGGTTAGCTCCTACAATGAGCAGTTCTTC
TRBD1	TRBJ1-5	.	TRBV7-7	CASSGRDRGSSNQPQHF	TGTGCTAGCAGCGGTCGGGACAGGGGAAGTAGCAATCAGCCCCAGCATTTT
.	TRBJ2-1	few	TRBV30	CAWSLQRTNEQFF	TGTGCCTGGAGCTTACAGAGAACTAATGAGCAGTTCTTC
TRBD2	TRBJ2-2	.	TRBV5-1	CASSPKAGTQNTGELFF	TGCGCCAGCAGCCCAAAAGCGGGGACCCAAAACACCGGGGAGCTGTTTTTT
.	TRBJ2-1	few	TRBV28	CASLYPGGAGNEQFF	TGTGCCAGCCTTTACCCGGGGGGCGCCGGCAATGAGCAGTTCTTC
TRBD1	TRBJ1-1	few	TRBV30	CAWRRGLGEAFF	TGTGCCTGGAGGAGGGGGCTAGGTGAAGCTTTCTTT
.	TRBJ2-1	.	TRBV7-2	CASSPLTWEQFF	TGTGCCAGCAGCCCACTGACCTGGGAGCAGTTCTTC
TRBD2	TRBJ2-1	.	TRBV19	CASSSGLAGGFYNEQFF	TGTGCCAGTAGTTCCGGACTAGCGGGAGGGTTTTACAATGAGCAGTTCTTC
TRBD2	TRBJ2-5	few	TRBV30	CAWTIAGGTQYF	TGTGCCTGGACAATAGCGGGGGGGACCCAGTACTTC
.	TRBJ2-5	few	TRBV30	CAWSVGRSETQYF	TGTGCCTGGAGTGTAGGGCGGTCAGAGACCCAGTACTTC
.	TRBJ2-7	few	TRBV7-2	CASSLEQSGKHEQYF	TGTGCCAGCAGCTTAGAACAGTCAGGGAAACACGAGCAGTACTTC
.	TRBJ2-7	few	TRBV7-9	CASSPRRGNYEQYF	TGTGCCAGCAGCCCCCGTAGGGGAAACTACGAGCAGTACTTC
.	TRBJ1-2	.	TRBV5-4	CASSPEGRVYGYTF	TGTGCCAGCTCCCCCGAGGGCAGGGTCTATGGCTACACCTTC
.	TRBJ2-3	few	TRBV4-3	CASSQDRLVASTDTQYF	TGCGCCAGCAGCCAAGACCGACTAGTAGCGAGCACAGATACGCAGTATTTT
.	TRBJ1-1	few	TRBV7-9	CASSLPGALGDTEAFF	TGTGCCAGCAGCTTACCAGGGGCCTTAGGGGACACTGAAGCTTTCTTT
.	TRBJ1-2	.	TRBV7-2	CASSGRTYGYTF	TGTGCCAGCAGCGGGAGGACGTATGGCTACACCTTC
TRBD1	TRBJ2-4	.	TRBV5-6	CASSLRDSAFLAKNIQYF	TGTGCCAGCAGCCTCCGGGACAGTGCCTTCCTAGCCAAAAACATTCAGTACTTC
.	TRBJ2-5	few	TRBV5-6	CASSSNQETQYF	TGTGCCAGCAGCTCCAACCAAGAGACCCAGTACTTC
.	TRBJ2-7	few	TRBV9	CASSVAGAGEQYF	TGTGCCAGCAGCGTAGCGGGGGCTGGTGAGCAGTACTTC
.	TRBJ1-3	.	TRBV5-1	CASSLVGAAFGNTIYF	TGCGCCAGCAGCTTGGTAGGGGCGGCTTTTGGAAACACCATATATTTT
TRBD1	TRBJ2-5	.	TRBV4-1	CASSPDRGLQETQYF	TGCGCCAGCAGCCCAGACAGGGGACTCCAAGAGACCCAGTACTTC
.	TRBJ1-2	few	TRBV27	CASSSQWNYGYTF	TGTGCCAGCAGTTCGCAGTGGAACTATGGCTACACCTTC
TRBD1	TRBJ1-1	.	TRBV29-1	CSVRTGGTEAFF	TGCAGCGTTAGGACAGGGGGCACTGAAGCTTTCTTT
TRBD1	TRBJ2-6	few	TRBV2	CASSGTGPKSGANVLTF	TGTGCCAGCAGTGGGACAGGACCTAAATCTGGGGCCAACGTCCTGACTTTC
.	TRBJ2-1	few	TRBV10-3	CAISDPSGSYNEQFF	TGTGCCATCAGTGATCCGAGCGGCTCCTACAATGAGCAGTTCTTC
.	TRBJ2-1	.	TRBV2	CASSEVTPTYNEQFF	TGTGCCAGCAGTGAAGTTACTCCCACCTACAATGAGCAGTTCTTC
.	TRBJ1-3	.	TRBV29-1	CSVATDPSGNTIYF	TGCAGCGTTGCCACTGATCCATCTGGGAACACCATATATTTT
.	TRBJ1-1	few	TRBV7-6	CASLPGRTNTEAFF	TGTGCCAGCCTTCCGGGACGGACTAACACTGAAGCTTTCTTT
.	TRBJ1-1	few	TRBV6-1	CASSFLRSDTEAFF	TGTGCCAGCAGTTTCCTTAGGAGTGACACTGAAGCTTTCTTT